These T cell receptor beta chains were read from a single sample in a study of shared clonotypes between healthy human individuals. Method: immunoSEQ multiplex PCR; TCRdb's copy keeps in-frame clones and lacks some. The sample consists of 2,500,000 or so clones, around 90% of them appearing once. The specimen was naive CD4+ T cells sorted from blood. These receptors were taken from a man aged 18 to 30 in good health. The CDR3 runs from the conserved cysteine through the conserved F or W. Fields, in order: J gene, clone size, D gene, V gene, CDR3 protein, CDR3 DNA. The D gene is left open where the match is weak. Rows may omit the clone size; those that give it use once, few, many or a size class.

j_gene: TRBJ1-1; abundance: -; d_gene: -; v_gene: TRBV19; CDR3aa: CASIRGTEAFF; CDR3nt: TGTGCCAGTATAAGGGGAACTGAAGCTTTCTTT
j_gene: TRBJ2-2; abundance: -; d_gene: TRBD2; v_gene: TRBV7-9; CDR3aa: CASSPPGPAGVVGELFF; CDR3nt: TGTGCCAGCAGCCCCCCAGGTCCAGCGGGAGTGGTCGGGGAGCTGTTTTTT
j_gene: TRBJ1-3; abundance: few; d_gene: -; v_gene: TRBV5-1; CDR3aa: CASSLGGDSGNTIYF; CDR3nt: TGCGCCAGCAGCTTGGGTGGGGACTCTGGAAACACCATATATTTT
j_gene: TRBJ2-7; abundance: -; d_gene: TRBD1; v_gene: TRBV4-2; CDR3aa: CASSQGQVDEQYF; CDR3nt: TGTGCCAGCAGCCAGGGACAGGTTGACGAGCAGTACTTC
j_gene: TRBJ2-5; abundance: -; d_gene: -; v_gene: TRBV5-1; CDR3aa: CASSFTPTDQETQYF; CDR3nt: TGCGCCAGCAGCTTTACTCCTACAGACCAAGAGACCCAGTACTTC
j_gene: TRBJ2-1; abundance: -; d_gene: TRBD2; v_gene: TRBV11-2; CDR3aa: CASSWESGTSGSVFF; CDR3nt: TGTGCCAGCAGCTGGGAATCCGGGACTAGCGGGAGTGTGTTCTTC
j_gene: TRBJ1-1; abundance: -; d_gene: -; v_gene: TRBV7-9; CDR3aa: CASSLRDGVKRNTEAFF; CDR3nt: TGTGCCAGCAGCTTAAGAGATGGGGTTAAGCGAAACACTGAAGCTTTCTTT
j_gene: TRBJ2-7; abundance: -; d_gene: -; v_gene: TRBV6-7; CDR3aa: CAIEQLPREQYF; CDR3nt: TGTGCCATCGAACAACTTCCACGGGAGCAGTACTTC
j_gene: TRBJ2-3; abundance: -; d_gene: -; v_gene: TRBV11-2; CDR3aa: CASSLDGLADTQYF; CDR3nt: TGTGCCAGCAGCTTAGATGGTTTGGCGGATACGCAGTATTTT
j_gene: TRBJ2-3; abundance: once; d_gene: TRBD2; v_gene: TRBV5-1; CDR3aa: CASSHGVAGGPDTQYF; CDR3nt: TGCGCCAGCAGCCACGGGGTAGCGGGGGGCCCAGATACGCAGTATTTT
j_gene: TRBJ1-4; abundance: -; d_gene: TRBD1; v_gene: TRBV12-5; CDR3aa: CASGLVLTGERATNEKLFF; CDR3nt: TGTGCTAGTGGTTTGGTCTTGACAGGGGAGAGGGCAACTAATGAAAAACTGTTTTTT
j_gene: TRBJ1-1; abundance: -; d_gene: -; v_gene: TRBV6-1; CDR3aa: CASSGKTFQTEAFF; CDR3nt: TGTGCCAGCAGTGGTAAGACATTCCAGACTGAAGCTTTCTTT
j_gene: TRBJ1-6; abundance: -; d_gene: -; v_gene: TRBV6-5; CDR3aa: CASSRGGSYNSPLHF; CDR3nt: TGTGCCAGCTCCCGCGGGGGCTCCTATAATTCACCCCTCCACTTT
j_gene: TRBJ1-4; abundance: -; d_gene: -; v_gene: TRBV28; CDR3aa: CASLSRENEKLFF; CDR3nt: TGTGCCAGCTTGAGCAGGGAGAATGAAAAACTGTTTTTT
j_gene: TRBJ2-1; abundance: -; d_gene: TRBD2; v_gene: TRBV5-1; CDR3aa: CASSLAGGGSYNEQFF; CDR3nt: TGCGCCAGCAGCTTGGCGGGCGGGGGCTCCTACAATGAGCAGTTCTTC
j_gene: TRBJ2-7; abundance: -; d_gene: -; v_gene: TRBV28; CDR3aa: CASSNGYEQYF; CDR3nt: TGTGCCAGCAGTAACGGGTACGAGCAGTACTTC
j_gene: TRBJ2-2; abundance: -; d_gene: -; v_gene: TRBV15; CDR3aa: CATSREIGAGELFF; CDR3nt: TGTGCCACCAGCAGAGAAATCGGGGCCGGGGAGCTGTTTTTT
j_gene: TRBJ2-2; abundance: -; d_gene: TRBD2; v_gene: TRBV19; CDR3aa: CASKIAGELTGELFF; CDR3nt: TGTGCCAGCAAGATAGCGGGAGAATTAACCGGGGAGCTGTTTTTT
j_gene: TRBJ1-1; abundance: once; d_gene: -; v_gene: TRBV27; CDR3aa: CASSFQGGKNTEAFF; CDR3nt: TGTGCCAGCAGTTTCCAGGGAGGGAAGAACACTGAAGCTTTCTTT
j_gene: TRBJ2-7; abundance: -; d_gene: TRBD1; v_gene: TRBV7-2; CDR3aa: CASSLVRTGGVSSYEQYF; CDR3nt: TGTGCCAGCAGCTTAGTGCGGACAGGGGGCGTCTCTTCCTACGAGCAGTACTTC
j_gene: TRBJ1-2; abundance: -; d_gene: -; v_gene: TRBV11-2; CDR3aa: CASSFPPGGNYGYTF; CDR3nt: TGTGCCAGCAGCTTCCCCCCGGGGGGAAATTATGGCTACACCTTC
j_gene: TRBJ1-4; abundance: -; d_gene: TRBD1; v_gene: TRBV7-8; CDR3aa: CASSLGTGSFPNEKLFF; CDR3nt: TGTGCCAGCAGCTTGGGGACAGGGTCGTTCCCTAATGAAAAACTGTTTTTT
j_gene: TRBJ1-2; abundance: -; d_gene: -; v_gene: TRBV10-3; CDR3aa: CAISDGGEIYGYTF; CDR3nt: TGTGCCATCAGTGATGGCGGGGAGATATATGGCTACACCTTC
j_gene: TRBJ1-1; abundance: -; d_gene: -; v_gene: TRBV18; CDR3aa: CASSPGRYAEAFF; CDR3nt: TGTGCCAGCTCACCGGGGAGGTATGCTGAAGCTTTCTTT
j_gene: TRBJ1-3; abundance: -; d_gene: -; v_gene: TRBV7-8; CDR3aa: CASTLTGNTIYF; CDR3nt: TGTGCCAGCACCCTAACTGGAAACACCATATATTTT
j_gene: TRBJ1-5; abundance: -; d_gene: -; v_gene: TRBV15; CDR3aa: CATSRGNQPQHF; CDR3nt: TGTGCCACCAGCAGAGGGAATCAGCCCCAGCATTTT
j_gene: TRBJ1-3; abundance: once; d_gene: -; v_gene: TRBV10-3; CDR3aa: CAISPREGLSGNTIYF; CDR3nt: TGTGCCATCAGTCCCCGAGAGGGTCTCTCTGGAAACACCATATATTTT
j_gene: TRBJ2-1; abundance: -; d_gene: TRBD2; v_gene: TRBV7-9; CDR3aa: CASSPLAGGPAGEQFF; CDR3nt: TGTGCCAGCAGCCCCCTAGCGGGAGGGCCGGCGGGTGAGCAGTTCTTC
j_gene: TRBJ1-5; abundance: -; d_gene: -; v_gene: TRBV30; CDR3aa: CAWSVGGRGGQPQHF; CDR3nt: TGTGCCTGGAGTGTAGGAGGCAGGGGTGGGCAGCCCCAGCATTTT
j_gene: TRBJ2-2; abundance: -; d_gene: TRBD2; v_gene: TRBV7-6; CDR3aa: CASSLSSGVTGELFF; CDR3nt: TGTGCCAGCAGCTTATCTAGCGGGGTTACCGGGGAGCTGTTTTTT
j_gene: TRBJ1-1; abundance: -; d_gene: -; v_gene: TRBV2; CDR3aa: CASSAEGAGTEAFF; CDR3nt: TGTGCCAGCAGCGCCGAAGGGGCGGGTACTGAAGCTTTCTTT
j_gene: TRBJ1-5; abundance: -; d_gene: -; v_gene: TRBV28; CDR3aa: CASSDPAALDQPQHF; CDR3nt: TGTGCCAGCAGTGACCCGGCGGCGCTAGATCAGCCCCAGCATTTT
j_gene: TRBJ1-1; abundance: -; d_gene: -; v_gene: TRBV2; CDR3aa: CASMMDVGLSEAFF; CDR3nt: TGTGCCAGCATGATGGACGTCGGCTTGTCTGAAGCTTTCTTT
j_gene: TRBJ2-7; abundance: -; d_gene: -; v_gene: TRBV7-2; CDR3aa: CASSPGGATYEQYF; CDR3nt: TGTGCCAGCAGCCCAGGGGGGGCCACCTACGAGCAGTACTTC
j_gene: TRBJ1-6; abundance: -; d_gene: -; v_gene: TRBV30; CDR3aa: CAWNRVNSPLHF; CDR3nt: TGTGCCTGGAACAGGGTTAATTCACCCCTCCACTTT
j_gene: TRBJ1-5; abundance: few; d_gene: TRBD1; v_gene: TRBV19; CDR3aa: CASSTGGYSNQPQHF; CDR3nt: TGTGCCAGTTCAACAGGGGGCTACAGCAATCAGCCCCAGCATTTT
j_gene: TRBJ1-1; abundance: -; d_gene: -; v_gene: TRBV30; CDR3aa: CAWFTEGTEAFF; CDR3nt: TGTGCCTGGTTTACAGAGGGCACTGAAGCTTTCTTT
j_gene: TRBJ1-2; abundance: -; d_gene: TRBD1; v_gene: TRBV30; CDR3aa: CAWSITDRGMSDGYTF; CDR3nt: TGTGCCTGGAGTATCACGGACAGGGGGATGTCCGATGGCTACACCTTC
j_gene: TRBJ1-5; abundance: -; d_gene: -; v_gene: TRBV2; CDR3aa: CASREPYGANQPQHF; CDR3nt: TGTGCCAGCAGGGAGCCCTATGGGGCTAATCAGCCCCAGCATTTT
j_gene: TRBJ2-7; abundance: -; d_gene: TRBD1; v_gene: TRBV18; CDR3aa: CASSPSGGMYEQYF; CDR3nt: TGTGCCAGCTCACCCTCAGGGGGCATGTACGAGCAGTACTTC
j_gene: TRBJ1-6; abundance: -; d_gene: -; v_gene: TRBV6-5; CDR3aa: CASRLIDLSNSPLHF; CDR3nt: TGTGCCAGCAGATTGATTGACCTCTCTAATTCACCCCTCCACTTT
j_gene: TRBJ2-1; abundance: once; d_gene: TRBD2; v_gene: TRBV2; CDR3aa: CASSGASGSWNEQFF; CDR3nt: TGTGCCAGCAGTGGAGCTAGCGGGAGCTGGAATGAGCAGTTCTTC
j_gene: TRBJ1-5; abundance: -; d_gene: -; v_gene: TRBV30; CDR3aa: CAWSAVSNQPQHF; CDR3nt: TGTGCCTGGAGTGCGGTAAGCAATCAGCCCCAGCATTTT
j_gene: TRBJ2-1; abundance: -; d_gene: TRBD2; v_gene: TRBV30; CDR3aa: CAWSQAGYNEQFF; CDR3nt: TGTGCCTGGAGTCAAGCGGGATACAATGAGCAGTTCTTC
j_gene: TRBJ1-2; abundance: -; d_gene: -; v_gene: TRBV29-1; CDR3aa: CSVEVGSLNYGYTF; CDR3nt: TGCAGCGTTGAAGTGGGGAGTCTAAACTATGGCTACACCTTC
j_gene: TRBJ2-4; abundance: -; d_gene: -; v_gene: TRBV10-3; CDR3aa: CAISDTRGRAKNIQYF; CDR3nt: TGTGCCATCAGCGACACCCGGGGGCGAGCCAAAAACATTCAGTACTTC
j_gene: TRBJ1-4; abundance: -; d_gene: -; v_gene: TRBV6-5; CDR3aa: CASKRGFNEKLFF; CDR3nt: TGTGCCAGCAAGCGGGGGTTTAATGAAAAACTGTTTTTT
j_gene: TRBJ2-7; abundance: -; d_gene: -; v_gene: TRBV11-2; CDR3aa: CASSFGQGPSYEQYF; CDR3nt: TGTGCCAGCAGCTTTGGGCAGGGGCCCTCCTACGAGCAGTACTTC
j_gene: TRBJ2-3; abundance: -; d_gene: -; v_gene: TRBV9; CDR3aa: CASSTGTEGGTQYF; CDR3nt: TGTGCCAGCAGCACCGGGACAGAGGGAGGTACGCAGTATTTT
j_gene: TRBJ2-2; abundance: -; d_gene: -; v_gene: TRBV28; CDR3aa: CASSSTHTGELFF; CDR3nt: TGTGCCAGCAGTAGCACCCACACCGGGGAGCTGTTTTTT
j_gene: TRBJ2-7; abundance: -; d_gene: TRBD2; v_gene: TRBV18; CDR3aa: CASSPTSGMGEQYF; CDR3nt: TGTGCCAGCTCACCAACCAGCGGGATGGGCGAGCAGTACTTC
j_gene: TRBJ2-5; abundance: -; d_gene: TRBD2; v_gene: TRBV2; CDR3aa: CASRAGTSGETQYF; CDR3nt: TGTGCCAGCAGGGCCGGGACTAGTGGAGAGACCCAGTACTTC
j_gene: TRBJ2-5; abundance: -; d_gene: TRBD1; v_gene: TRBV27; CDR3aa: CASPQDRGLETQYF; CDR3nt: TGTGCCAGCCCCCAAGACAGGGGCCTAGAGACCCAGTACTTC
j_gene: TRBJ1-4; abundance: -; d_gene: TRBD1; v_gene: TRBV18; CDR3aa: CASSRTGVNEKLFF; CDR3nt: TGTGCCAGCTCCAGGACAGGGGTTAATGAAAAACTGTTTTTT
j_gene: TRBJ2-7; abundance: -; d_gene: -; v_gene: TRBV6-1; CDR3aa: CASSEPANYEQYF; CDR3nt: TGTGCCAGCAGTGAACCAGCTAACTACGAGCAGTACTTC
j_gene: TRBJ1-2; abundance: -; d_gene: -; v_gene: TRBV20-1; CDR3aa: CSARERSGYTF; CDR3nt: TGCAGTGCTAGAGAGAGGAGCGGCTACACCTTC
j_gene: TRBJ2-7; abundance: -; d_gene: TRBD2; v_gene: TRBV6-5; CDR3aa: CASRTSGRPEQYF; CDR3nt: TGTGCCAGCAGGACTAGCGGGAGACCCGAGCAGTACTTC
j_gene: TRBJ2-2; abundance: -; d_gene: TRBD2; v_gene: TRBV7-2; CDR3aa: CASSMGLAQTGELFF; CDR3nt: TGTGCCAGCAGCATGGGACTAGCACAGACCGGGGAGCTGTTTTTT
j_gene: TRBJ2-3; abundance: -; d_gene: TRBD2; v_gene: TRBV27; CDR3aa: CASSSGTSGDKTDTQYF; CDR3nt: TGTGCCAGCAGTTCAGGGACTAGCGGGGACAAGACAGATACGCAGTATTTT